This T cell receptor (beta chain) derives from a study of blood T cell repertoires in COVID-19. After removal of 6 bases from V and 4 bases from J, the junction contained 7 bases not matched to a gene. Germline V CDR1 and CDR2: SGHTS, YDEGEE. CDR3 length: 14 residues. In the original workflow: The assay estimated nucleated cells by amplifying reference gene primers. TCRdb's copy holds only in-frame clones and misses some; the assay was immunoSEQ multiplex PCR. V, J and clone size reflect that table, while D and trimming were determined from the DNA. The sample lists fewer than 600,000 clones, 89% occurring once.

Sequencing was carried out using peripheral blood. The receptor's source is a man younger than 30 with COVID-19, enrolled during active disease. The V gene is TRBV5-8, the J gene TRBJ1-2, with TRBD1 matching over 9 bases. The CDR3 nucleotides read TGTGCCAGCATGCCGGGACAGGGTGTCTATGGCTACACCTTC. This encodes CASMPGQGVYGYTF.